This T cell receptor (beta chain) was recovered during a study of cytomegalovirus exposure and HLA in healthy donors. The study's findings and limits: A likely sequencing artifact accounted for one observed cluster of highly shared sequence variants.

V lost 8 bases and J lost 4; bases outside the gene matches: 13. The CDR3 extends over 14 amino acids. Germline values: CDR1 SQVTM, CDR2 ANQGSEA. This clone was counted only a few times. Its antigen is currently unknown. The PCR was carried out with 60 Vbeta primers and 13 Jbeta primers. Clones were sequenced by immunoSEQ multiplex PCR, and TCRdb holds only the in-frame ones, with some missing. The repertoire includes some 190,000 clones, less than 90% of them detected once, and 1.1% to 1.5% sits in the top ten. This chain uses TRBV29-1 with TRBJ2-7, with 8 bases aligning to TRBD2. Sample: PBMCs. The source of this sequence is a girl aged 10 to 17 in good health and CMV-seropositive. The CDR3 is CSTYNPGLEYEQYF. CDR3 DNA: TGCAGCACGTATAACCCGGGACTAGAGTACGAGCAGTACTTC.